The text below deals with one T cell receptor (beta chain). Its specificity is not known. Germline V gene data show CDR1 as SGHDT and CDR2 as YYEEEE. Germline trimming cut 7 bases from V and 0 bases from J; bases unmatched to any gene: 4. CDR3 length equals 13 residues. The record originates from a study of immune cell composition in non-small cell lung cancer. Findings and limits, study-wide: Tumour TCR-beta clonality showed no significant link to smoking pack-years. In adenocarcinoma, maximal tumour-associated clone frequency tracked TIL tumour reactivity. Tumour-associated clones >0.5% occurred in roughly 35% of adenocarcinomas, 75% of squamous.

Sequencing used immunoSEQ multiplex PCR; TCRdb keeps in-frame clones, though not all of them. The sample carries around 8,000 clones, just under 70% recorded once. Sequenced sample: lung tumor tissue. This rearrangement joins TRBV5-6 to TRBJ2-7, with 7 bases identical to TRBD2. The TCR comes from a human donor with non-small cell lung cancer. The chain's CDR3 is CASLSGGSYEQYF. The CDR3 nucleotides read TGTGCCAGCCTTTCGGGGGGCTCCTACGAGCAGTACTTC.